This T cell receptor beta chain emerged from a study of T-cell reconstitution after alpha-beta-depleted transplantation in children. Unique molecular identifiers were used in preparing the TCRbeta library. In TCRdb, the PCR reads were re-called with MiXCR into one record per CDR3 protein. The table lists fewer than 250,000 distinct CDR3 sequences, under 9.5% of them singletons. This clonotype has a count of ten or more. The antigen is not known. Findings of the study overall: Two months or so post-transplant, alpha-beta T cells reportedly derived from several hundred expanded graft clones.

The germline gives CDR1 PRHDT, CDR2 FYEKMQ (reference sequence). Trimming removed 4 bases at V and 0 bases at J, with 8 bases between. CDR3 length: 14 residues. The TCR originated in a male patient younger than 18 who had a stem cell transplant for acute lymphoblastic leukemia, so the T cells may come from the graft donor. Sequenced here: PBMCs, mostly from graft donor cells, sampled 180 days after TCRalphabeta/CD19-depleted stem cell transplant. This rearrangement joins TRBV13 to TRBJ2-3; D unresolved. This CDR3 is CASSWKASTDTQYF. The DNA of the CDR3 is TGTGCCAGCAGCTGGAAGGCTAGCACAGATACGCAGTATTTT.